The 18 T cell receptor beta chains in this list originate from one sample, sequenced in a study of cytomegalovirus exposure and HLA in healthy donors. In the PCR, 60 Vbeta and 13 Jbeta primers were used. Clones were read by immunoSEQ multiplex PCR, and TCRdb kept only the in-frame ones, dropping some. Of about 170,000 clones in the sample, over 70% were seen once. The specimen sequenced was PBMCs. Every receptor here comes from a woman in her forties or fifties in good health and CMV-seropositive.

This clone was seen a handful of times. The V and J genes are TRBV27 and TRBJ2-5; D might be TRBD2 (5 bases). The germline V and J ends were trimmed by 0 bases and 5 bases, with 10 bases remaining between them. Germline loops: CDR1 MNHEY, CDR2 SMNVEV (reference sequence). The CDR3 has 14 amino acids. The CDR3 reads CASSLSDGGETQYF. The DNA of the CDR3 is TGTGCCAGCAGTTTATCTGATGGCGGGGAGACCCAGTACTTC.

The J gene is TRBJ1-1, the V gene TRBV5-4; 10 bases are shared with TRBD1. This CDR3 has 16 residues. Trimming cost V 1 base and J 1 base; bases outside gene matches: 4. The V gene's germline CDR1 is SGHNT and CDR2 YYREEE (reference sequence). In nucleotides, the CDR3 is TGTGCCAGCAGCTTGACGGGACAGGGGACGAACACTGAAGCTTTCTTT. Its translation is CASSLTGQGTNTEAFF.

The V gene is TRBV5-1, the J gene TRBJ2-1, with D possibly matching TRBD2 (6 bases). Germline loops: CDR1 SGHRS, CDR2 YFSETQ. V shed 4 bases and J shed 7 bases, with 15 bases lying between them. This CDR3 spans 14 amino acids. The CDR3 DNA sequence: TGCGCCAGCAGCCCGTACTCAGGGAGGAATGAGCAGTTCTTC. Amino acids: CASSPYSGRNEQFF.

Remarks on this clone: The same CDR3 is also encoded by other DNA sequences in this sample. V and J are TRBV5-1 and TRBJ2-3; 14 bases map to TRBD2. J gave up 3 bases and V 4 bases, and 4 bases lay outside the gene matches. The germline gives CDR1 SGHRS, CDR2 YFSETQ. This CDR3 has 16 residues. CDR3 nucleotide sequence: TGCGCCAGCAGCGTCGGGACTAGCGGGGGTACAGATACGCAGTATTTT. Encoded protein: CASSVGTSGGTDTQYF.

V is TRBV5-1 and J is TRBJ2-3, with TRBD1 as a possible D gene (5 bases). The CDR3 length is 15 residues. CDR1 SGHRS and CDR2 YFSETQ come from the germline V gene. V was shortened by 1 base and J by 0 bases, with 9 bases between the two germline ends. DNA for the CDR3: TGCGCCAGCAGCTTGCCGCAGGGAAGCACAGATACGCAGTATTTT. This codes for CASSLPQGSTDTQYF.

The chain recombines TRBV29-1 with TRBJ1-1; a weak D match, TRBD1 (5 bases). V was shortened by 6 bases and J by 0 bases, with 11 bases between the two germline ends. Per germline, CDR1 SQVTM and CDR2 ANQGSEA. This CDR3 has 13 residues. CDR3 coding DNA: TGCAGCGTCGAACAGGTCATGAACACTGAAGCTTTCTTT. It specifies CSVEQVMNTEAFF.

The CDR3 sequence is CASSPQLGTGYYEQYF. In DNA form, the CDR3 reads TGTGCCAGCAGCCCCCAACTTGGTACAGGGTACTACGAGCAGTACTTC. The chain carries TRBV7-9 and TRBJ2-7, with D possibly matching TRBD1 (6 bases). This CDR3 has 16 residues. V was pared by 5 bases and J by 3 bases, with 20 bases between. Germline V lookup: CDR1 SEHNR, CDR2 FQNEAQ (reference sequence).

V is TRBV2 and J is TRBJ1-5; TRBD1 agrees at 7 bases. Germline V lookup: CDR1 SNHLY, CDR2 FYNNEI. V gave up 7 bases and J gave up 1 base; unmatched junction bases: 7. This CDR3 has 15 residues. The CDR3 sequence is CASTQRTGSNQPQHF. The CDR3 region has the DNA TGTGCCAGCACCCAAAGGACAGGCAGCAATCAGCCCCAGCATTTT.

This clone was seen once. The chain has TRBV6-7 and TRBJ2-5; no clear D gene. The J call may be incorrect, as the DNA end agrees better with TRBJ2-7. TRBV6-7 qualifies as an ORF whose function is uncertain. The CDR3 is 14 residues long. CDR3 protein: CASSYSNHSYEQYF. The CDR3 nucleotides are TGTGCCAGCAGTTACTCGAATCACTCGTACGAGCAGTACTTC.

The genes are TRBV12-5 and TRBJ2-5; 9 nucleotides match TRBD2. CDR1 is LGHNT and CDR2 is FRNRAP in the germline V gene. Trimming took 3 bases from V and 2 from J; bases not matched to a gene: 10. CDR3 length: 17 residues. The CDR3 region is CASGFGRGGPEQETQYF. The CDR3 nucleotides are TGTGCTAGTGGTTTTGGGCGGGGGGGACCTGAACAAGAGACCCAGTACTTC.

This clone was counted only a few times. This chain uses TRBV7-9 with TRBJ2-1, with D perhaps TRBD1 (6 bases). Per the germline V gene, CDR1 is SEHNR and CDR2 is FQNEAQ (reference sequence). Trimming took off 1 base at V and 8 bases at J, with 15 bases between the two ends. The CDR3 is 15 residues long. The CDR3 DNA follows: TGTGCCAGCAGCTTAGGTGGACAGAAGAGAGATGAGCAGTTCTTC. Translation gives CASSLGGQKRDEQFF.

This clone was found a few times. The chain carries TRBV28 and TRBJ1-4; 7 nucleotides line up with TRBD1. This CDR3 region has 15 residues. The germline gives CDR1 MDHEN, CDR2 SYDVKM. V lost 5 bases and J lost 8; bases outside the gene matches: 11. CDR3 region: CASSPSLGQTEKLFF. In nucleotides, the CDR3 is TGTGCCAGCAGTCCCTCCTTGGGACAGACAGAAAAACTGTTTTTT. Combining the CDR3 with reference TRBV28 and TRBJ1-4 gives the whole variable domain DVKVTQSSRYLVKRTGEKVFLECVQDMDHENMFWYRQDPGLGLRLIYFSYDVKMKEKGDIPEGYSVSREKKERFSLILESASTNQTSMYLCASSPSLGQTEKLFFGSGTQLSVL.

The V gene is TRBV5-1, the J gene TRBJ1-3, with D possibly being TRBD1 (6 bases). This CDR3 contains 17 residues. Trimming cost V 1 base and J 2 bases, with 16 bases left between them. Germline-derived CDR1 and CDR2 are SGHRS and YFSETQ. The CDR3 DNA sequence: TGCGCCAGCAGCTTGCTAGACAGGCCCCTCCCTGGAAACACCATATATTTT. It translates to CASSLLDRPLPGNTIYF.

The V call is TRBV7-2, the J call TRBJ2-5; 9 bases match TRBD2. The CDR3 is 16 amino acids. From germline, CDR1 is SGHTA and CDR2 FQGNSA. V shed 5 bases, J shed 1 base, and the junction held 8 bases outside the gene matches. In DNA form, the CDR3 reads TGTGCCAGCAGCCGGGGCCTAGCGGGGTTCCAAGAGACCCAGTACTTC. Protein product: CASSRGLAGFQETQYF.

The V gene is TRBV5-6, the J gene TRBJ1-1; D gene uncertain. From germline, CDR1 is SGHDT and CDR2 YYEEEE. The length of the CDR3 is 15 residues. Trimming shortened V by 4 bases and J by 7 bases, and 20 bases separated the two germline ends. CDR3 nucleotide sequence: TGTGCCAGCAGCCCGACCGGGCGGGGTCGGTGTGAAGCTTTCTTT. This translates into CASSPTGRGRCEAFF.

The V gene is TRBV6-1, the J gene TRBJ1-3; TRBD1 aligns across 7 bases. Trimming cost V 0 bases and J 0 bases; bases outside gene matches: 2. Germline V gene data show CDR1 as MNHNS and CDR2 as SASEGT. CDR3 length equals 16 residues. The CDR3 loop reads CASSEAGDSSGNTIYF. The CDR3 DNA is TGTGCCAGCAGTGAAGCGGGGGACAGCTCTGGAAACACCATATATTTT.

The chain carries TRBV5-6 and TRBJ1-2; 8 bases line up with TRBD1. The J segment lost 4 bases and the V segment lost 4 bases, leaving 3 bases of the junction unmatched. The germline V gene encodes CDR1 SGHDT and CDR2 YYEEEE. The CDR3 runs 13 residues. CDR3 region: CASSPGQAYGYTF. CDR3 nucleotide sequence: TGTGCCAGCAGCCCGGGACAGGCCTATGGCTACACCTTC.

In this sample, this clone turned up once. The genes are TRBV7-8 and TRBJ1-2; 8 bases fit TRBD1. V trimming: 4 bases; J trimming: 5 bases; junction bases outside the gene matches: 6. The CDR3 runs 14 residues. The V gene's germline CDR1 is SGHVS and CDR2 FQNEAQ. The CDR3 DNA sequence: TGTGCCAGCAGCTCACGGACAGGGCCGTATGGCTACACCTTC. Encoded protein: CASSSRTGPYGYTF.